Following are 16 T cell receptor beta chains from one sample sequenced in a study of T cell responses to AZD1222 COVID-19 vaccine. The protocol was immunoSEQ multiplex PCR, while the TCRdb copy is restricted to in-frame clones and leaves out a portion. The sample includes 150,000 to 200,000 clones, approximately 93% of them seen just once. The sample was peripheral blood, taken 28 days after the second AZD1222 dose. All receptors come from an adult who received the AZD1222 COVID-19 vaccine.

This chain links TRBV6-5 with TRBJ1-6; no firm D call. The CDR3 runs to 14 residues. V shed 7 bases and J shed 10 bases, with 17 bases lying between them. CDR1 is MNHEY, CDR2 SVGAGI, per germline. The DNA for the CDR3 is TGTGCCAGCACTCTCGTGGGGATGGGGTCACCCCTCCACTTT. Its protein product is CASTLVGMGSPLHF.

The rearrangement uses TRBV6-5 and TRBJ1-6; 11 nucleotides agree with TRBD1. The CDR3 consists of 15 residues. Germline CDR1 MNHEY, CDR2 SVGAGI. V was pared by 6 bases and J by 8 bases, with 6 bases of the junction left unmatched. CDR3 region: CASRTGTGGDSPLHF. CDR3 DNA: TGTGCCAGCAGGACAGGGACAGGGGGGGATTCACCCCTCCACTTT.

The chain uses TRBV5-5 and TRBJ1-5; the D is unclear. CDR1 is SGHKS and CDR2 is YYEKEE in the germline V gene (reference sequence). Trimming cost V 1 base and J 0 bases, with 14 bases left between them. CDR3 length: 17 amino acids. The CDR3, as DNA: TGTGCCAGCAGCTTGCGGCAGCGTACCGATAGCAATCAGCCCCAGCATTTT. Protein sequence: CASSLRQRTDSNQPQHF.

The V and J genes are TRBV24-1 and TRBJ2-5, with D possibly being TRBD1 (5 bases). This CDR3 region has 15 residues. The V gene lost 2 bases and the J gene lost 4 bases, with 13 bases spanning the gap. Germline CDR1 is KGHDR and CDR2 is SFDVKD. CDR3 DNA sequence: TGTGCCACCAGTGATTCTCGTAGGGGTGCAGAGACCCAGTACTTC. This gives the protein CATSDSRRGAETQYF.

DNA for the CDR3: TGTGCCAGCAGTTGGGGAGGGGTAGGAAACACCATATATTTT. Its protein product is CASSWGGVGNTIYF. The genes are TRBV28 and TRBJ1-3; tentative D call: TRBD1 (5 bases). This CDR3 has 14 amino acids. Germline CDR1 and CDR2: MDHEN and SYDVKM. Trimming removed 4 bases from V and 4 bases from J, with 11 bases in between.

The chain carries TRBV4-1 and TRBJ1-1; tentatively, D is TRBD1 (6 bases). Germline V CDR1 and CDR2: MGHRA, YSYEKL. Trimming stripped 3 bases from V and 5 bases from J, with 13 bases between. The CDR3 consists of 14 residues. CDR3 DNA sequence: TGCGCCAGCAGCCATCTTGGGGGCGCAACTGAAGCTTTCTTT. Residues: CASSHLGGATEAFF.

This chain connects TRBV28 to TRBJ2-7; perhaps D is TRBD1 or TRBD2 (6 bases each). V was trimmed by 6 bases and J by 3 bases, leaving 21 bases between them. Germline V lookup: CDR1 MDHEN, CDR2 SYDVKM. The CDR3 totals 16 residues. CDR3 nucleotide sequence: TGTGCCAGCAGGGCGGAGGGGGGCCCGGACTACTACGAGCAGTACTTC. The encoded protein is CASRAEGGPDYYEQYF.

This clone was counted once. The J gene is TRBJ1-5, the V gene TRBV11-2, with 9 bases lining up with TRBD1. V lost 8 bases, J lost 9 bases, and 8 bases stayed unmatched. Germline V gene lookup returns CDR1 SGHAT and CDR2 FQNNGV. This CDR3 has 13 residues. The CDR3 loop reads CASGRQGGGPQHF. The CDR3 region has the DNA TGTGCCAGCGGTCGACAGGGGGGAGGGCCCCAGCATTTT.

CDR3 loop: CASSALRGMGNQPQHF. The CDR3 nucleotides are TGTGCCAGCAGTGCCCTGAGGGGAATGGGCAATCAGCCCCAGCATTTT. The chain couples TRBV25-1 to TRBJ1-5; D is possibly TRBD1 (5 bases). The germline V gene has CDR1 MGHDK and CDR2 SYGVNS. The CDR3 has 16 residues. Between the trimmed V and J ends, which lost 4 bases and 2 bases, there was a span of 15 bases.

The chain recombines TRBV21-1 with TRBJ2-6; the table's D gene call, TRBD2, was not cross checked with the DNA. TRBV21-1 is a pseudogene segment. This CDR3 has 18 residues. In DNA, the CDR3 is TGTGCCAGCAGCTCCCGTCGCGGGGGTCGCTCTGGGGCCAACGTCCTGACTTTC. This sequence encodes CASSSRRGGRSGANVLTF.

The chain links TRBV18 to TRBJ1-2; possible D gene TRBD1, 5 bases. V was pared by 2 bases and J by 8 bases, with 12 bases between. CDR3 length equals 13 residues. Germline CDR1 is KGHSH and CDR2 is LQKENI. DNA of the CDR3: TGTGCCAGCTCACCATCTGAGACAGAGGGCTACACCTTC. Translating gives CASSPSETEGYTF.

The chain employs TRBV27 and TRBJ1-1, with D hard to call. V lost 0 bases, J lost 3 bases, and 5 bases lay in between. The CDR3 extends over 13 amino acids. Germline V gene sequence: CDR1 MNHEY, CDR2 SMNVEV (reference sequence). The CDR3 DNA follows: TGTGCCAGCAGTTTATCGTACGACACTGAAGCTTTCTTT. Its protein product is CASSLSYDTEAFF.

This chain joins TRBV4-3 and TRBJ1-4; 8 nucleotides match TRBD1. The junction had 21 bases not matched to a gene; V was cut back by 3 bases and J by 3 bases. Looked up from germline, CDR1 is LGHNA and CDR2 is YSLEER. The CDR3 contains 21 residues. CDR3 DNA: TGCGCCAGCAGCCATCAATGGGTGGGGACAGGAGGATTAGGGGCTAATGAAAAACTGTTTTTT. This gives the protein CASSHQWVGTGGLGANEKLFF.

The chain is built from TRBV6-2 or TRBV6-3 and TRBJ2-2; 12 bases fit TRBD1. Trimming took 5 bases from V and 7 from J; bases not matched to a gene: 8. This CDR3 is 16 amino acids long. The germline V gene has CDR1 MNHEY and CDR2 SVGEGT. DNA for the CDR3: TGTGCCAGCAGTACTCGGGACAGGGGGCAAGTCGGGGAGCTGTTTTTT. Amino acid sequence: CASSTRDRGQVGELFF.

The DNA of the CDR3 is TGCACCAGCAGCCAGAAAAGAGGGGACTCTGGAAACACCATATATTTT. Translation gives CTSSQKRGDSGNTIYF. The chain joins TRBV1 to TRBJ1-3. TRBV1 corresponds to a pseudogene. The CDR3 runs 16 residues.

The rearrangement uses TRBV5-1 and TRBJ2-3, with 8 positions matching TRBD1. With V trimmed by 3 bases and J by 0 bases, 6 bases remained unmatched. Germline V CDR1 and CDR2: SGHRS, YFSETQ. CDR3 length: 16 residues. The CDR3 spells CASSSDRATSTDTQYF. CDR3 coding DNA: TGCGCCAGCAGCTCGGACAGGGCCACTAGCACAGATACGCAGTATTTT. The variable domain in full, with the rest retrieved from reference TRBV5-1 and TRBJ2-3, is KAGVTQTPRYLIKTRGQQVTLSCSPISGHRSVSWYQQTPGQGLQFLFEYFSETQRNKGNFPGRFSGRQFSNSRSEMNVSTLELGDSALYLCASSSDRATSTDTQYFGPGTRLTVL.